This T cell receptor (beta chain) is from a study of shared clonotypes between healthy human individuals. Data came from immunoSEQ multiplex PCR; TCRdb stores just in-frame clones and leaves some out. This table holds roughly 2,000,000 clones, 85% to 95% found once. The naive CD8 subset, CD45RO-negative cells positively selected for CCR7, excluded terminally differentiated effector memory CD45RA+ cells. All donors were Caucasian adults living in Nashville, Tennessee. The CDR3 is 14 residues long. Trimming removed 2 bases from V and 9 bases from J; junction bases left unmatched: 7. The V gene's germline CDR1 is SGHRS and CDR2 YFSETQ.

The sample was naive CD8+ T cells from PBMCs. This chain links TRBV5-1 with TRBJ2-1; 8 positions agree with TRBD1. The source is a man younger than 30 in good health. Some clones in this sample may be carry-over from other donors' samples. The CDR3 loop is CASSFGQGSGEQFF. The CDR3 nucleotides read TGCGCCAGCAGCTTCGGACAGGGTAGCGGTGAGCAGTTCTTC.